This T cell receptor (beta chain) derives from a study of blood T cell repertoires in COVID-19. Study context: Samples of COVID-19 (acute and convalescent) were obtained from the United States, Italy and Spain.

Method: immunoSEQ multiplex PCR; TCRdb's copy keeps in-frame clones and lacks some. The profile shows 300,000 to 350,000 clones, approximately 86% of them singletons. The trim removed 2 bases at V and 5 bases at J, leaving 8 bases unmatched. The CDR3 loop spans 16 amino acids. Germline CDR1 reads MDHEN; CDR2 reads SYDVKM. All recovered Cohort 3 donors got two negative PCRs, got clearance, or saw symptom resolution. The rearrangement links TRBV28 to TRBJ1-5, with 8 nucleotides matching TRBD1. The sequence came from a woman under 30 who had recovered from COVID-19. Sequences were obtained from PBMCs or T cells enriched from blood (not recorded which). The CDR3, as DNA: TGTGCCAGCAGTTTACCCCTGACAGGGGTTGATCAGCCCCAGCATTTT. Translation gives CASSLPLTGVDQPQHF.